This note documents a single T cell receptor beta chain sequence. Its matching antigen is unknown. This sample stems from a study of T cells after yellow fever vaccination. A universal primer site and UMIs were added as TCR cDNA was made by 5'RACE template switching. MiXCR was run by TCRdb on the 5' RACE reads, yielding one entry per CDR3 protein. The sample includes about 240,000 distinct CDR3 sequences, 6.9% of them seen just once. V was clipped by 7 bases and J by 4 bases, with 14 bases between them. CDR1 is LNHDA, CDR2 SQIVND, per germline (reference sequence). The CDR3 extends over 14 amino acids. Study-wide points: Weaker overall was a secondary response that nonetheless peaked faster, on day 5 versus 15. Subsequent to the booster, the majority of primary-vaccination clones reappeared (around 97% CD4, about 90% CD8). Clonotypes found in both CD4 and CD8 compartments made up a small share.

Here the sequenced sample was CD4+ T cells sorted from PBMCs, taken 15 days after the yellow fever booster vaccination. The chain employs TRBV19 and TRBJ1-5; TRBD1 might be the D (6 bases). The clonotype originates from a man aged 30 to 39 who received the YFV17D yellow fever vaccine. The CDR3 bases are TGTGCCAGTACGGCGGGGCAGGGGAATCAGCCCCAGCATTTT. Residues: CASTAGQGNQPQHF.